This TCR beta chain was obtained from a study of CD8 T cells in Susac syndrome. Random hexamers were used to reverse transcribe 0.5 to 1 ug of RNA. TCR beta CDR3 was amplified by immunoSEQ multiplex PCR. This amplification extended across 54 Vbeta and 13 Jbeta segments. TCRdb re-analysed the immunoSEQ multiplex PCR reads in MiXCR, keeping a single row per CDR3 protein. The sample shows about 150,000 distinct CDR3 sequences, roughly 94% of them seen only once. The multiple sclerosis control group comprised treatment-naive patients with stable or active relapsing-remitting disease. TEMRA cells were FACS-enriched, while CD8+ and CD4+ T cells were negatively isolated. This CDR3 is built from 15 residues. Germline CDR1 and CDR2: PRHDT and FYEKMQ (reference sequence). Trimming took 4 bases from V and 0 from J, leaving 12 bases between them.

The V gene is TRBV13, the J gene TRBJ1-2; D unresolved. The clonotype comes from a human donor with multiple sclerosis. Specimen: CD8+ T cells from PBMCs. The CDR3 here is CASSSRELTNYGYTF. As DNA, the CDR3 is TGTGCCAGCAGCTCTCGGGAATTGACTAACTATGGCTACACCTTC.